One sample yielded the 11 T cell receptor beta chains listed below, sequenced in a study of regulatory T cells in long-lasting Graves disease. CDR3 regions were amplified by Arm-PCR using iRepertoire HTBI primers to build TCR beta libraries. MiXCR, applied by TCRdb to the multiplex PCR reads, yields one record per CDR3 protein. In the table there are about 660,000 distinct CDR3 sequences, about 32% of which are singletons. As to time point: persistent/refractory GD, antithyroid drugs over 5 years with positive TRAb. The TCR library was made from RNA that had been extracted from PBMCs in TRIzol. Sequenced material: peripheral blood mononuclear cells (PBMCs), taken when the disease was refractory, from a patient treated with antithyroid drugs. The source of these receptors is a female donor with Graves disease.

This clonotype was seen a handful of times. The chain combines TRBV25-1 with TRBJ1-1; no reliable D call. The CDR3 length is 12 residues. Germline V gene data show CDR1 as MGHDK and CDR2 as SYGVNS. With 10 bases removed from V and 1 base from J, the gap between germline ends came to 10 bases. The chain's CDR3 is CATVGRNTEAFF. DNA for the CDR3: TGTGCCACCGTTGGCAGGAACACTGAAGCTTTCTTT. Supplemented by reference TRBV25-1 and TRBJ1-1, the full variable domain reads EADIYQTPRYLVIGTGKKITLECSQTMGHDKMYWYQQDPGMELHLIHYSYGVNSTEKGDLSSESTVSRIRTEHFPLTLESARPSHTSQYLCATVGRNTEAFFGQGTRLTVV.

This clonotype appeared a few times. The V and J genes are TRBV20-1 and TRBJ1-1; D unclear. The CDR3 sequence is 13 residues long. Germline assignment: CDR1 DFQATT and CDR2 SNEGSKA (reference sequence). Trimming took off 0 bases at V and 1 base at J, with 6 bases between the two ends. CDR3: CSARDQPNTEAFF. The CDR3 bases are TGCAGTGCTAGAGATCAACCGAACACTGAAGCTTTCTTT.

This clonotype was seen more than once but under ten times. The J gene is TRBJ2-2, the V gene TRBV5-1; 14 bases are a match to TRBD2. V dropped 4 bases and J dropped 5; count of bases not matched to a gene: 16. Germline CDR1 is SGHRS and CDR2 is YFSETQ. This CDR3 has 20 amino acids. The CDR3 DNA reads as TGCGCCAGCAGCCCCCAAACGGGACTAGCGGGAGAGATTGAGACCGGGGAGCTGTTTTTT. Amino acid sequence: CASSPQTGLAGEIETGELFF.

This clonotype was seen more than once but under ten times. The CDR3: CASSQQPGQYEKLFF. Written as DNA, the CDR3 is TGTGCCAGCAGCCAACAACCGGGACAGTATGAAAAACTGTTTTTT. The chain couples TRBV3-1 to TRBJ1-4; 7 nucleotides agree with TRBD1. CDR1 and CDR2 (germline): LGHDT, YNNKEL (reference sequence). Trimming removed 2 bases from V and 6 bases from J; junction bases left unmatched: 6. This CDR3 has 15 residues.

This clonotype was seen at least ten times. This chain connects TRBV28 to TRBJ2-5, with TRBD1 identical over 8 bases. The CDR3 covers 13 residues. Per germline, CDR1 MDHEN and CDR2 SYDVKM. V was clipped by 4 bases and J by 5 bases; unmatched bases: 3. CDR3 bases: TGTGCCAGCAGTTCGACAGGGGCGGAGACCCAGTACTTC. It specifies CASSSTGAETQYF.

This clonotype was picked up a small number of times. This chain joins TRBV25-1 and TRBJ1-2; a possible D gene is TRBD1 (6 bases). Looked up from germline, CDR1 is MGHDK and CDR2 is SYGVNS. The CDR3 length is 14 residues. V was trimmed by 1 base and J by 6 bases, leaving 12 bases between them. The CDR3 nucleotides are TGTGCCAGCAGTGAATTAGGGTCAGGGGATGGCTACACCTTC. Translation: CASSELGSGDGYTF.

This clonotype showed up just a few times. This rearrangement joins TRBV29-1 to TRBJ1-2; possibly TRBD1 for D (6 bases). The V gene lost 5 bases and the J gene lost 6 bases, with 19 bases spanning the gap. The CDR3 is 14 amino acids. Germline V gene sequence: CDR1 SQVTM, CDR2 ANQGSEA. The CDR3 protein is CSVTRDSRGDGYTF. CDR3 DNA sequence: TGCAGCGTTACTCGGGACTCCAGGGGTGATGGCTACACCTTC.

Points on this clonotype: At one of its ends the junction is not consistent with the germline gene, which may arise from a read error. The V and J genes are TRBV20-1 and TRBJ1-1; the D is unclear. In germline, CDR1 is DFQATT, CDR2 SNEGSKA (reference sequence). The CDR3 loop spans 15 amino acids. CDR3 in amino acids: CSARGTRGLGDHALF. CDR3 nucleotide sequence: TGCAGTGCTAGGGGTACCAGAGGGCTCGGGGATCATGCTCTCTTT.

This clonotype was seen more than once but under ten times. CDR3 in amino acids: CASSLTGSPSSGNTIYF. In DNA form, the CDR3 reads TGTGCCAGCAGCTTGACGGGGTCTCCCAGCTCTGGAAACACCATATATTTT. The chain is built from TRBV11-2 and TRBJ1-3; D is uncertain. V was pared by 3 bases and J by 0 bases, with 15 bases between. The germline CDR1 and CDR2 sequences are SGHAT and FQNNGV. The CDR3 consists of 17 residues.

CDR3 bases: TGTGCCAGCAGCTCATCAGGGGACACAATGAACACTGAAGCTTTCTTT. It codes for CASSSSGDTMNTEAFF. The chain combines TRBV2 with TRBJ1-1, with a weak D call TRBD1 (6 bases). CDR3 length: 16 amino acids. The germline V gene encodes CDR1 SNHLY and CDR2 FYNNEI. Trimming stripped 6 bases from V and 0 bases from J, with 17 bases between.

With regard to this clonotype: An end of the junction does not agree with germline; a read error may underlie this. This chain uses TRBV30 with TRBJ1-6, with 7 bases that match TRBD1. The CDR3 is 13 amino acids. The germline V gene encodes CDR1 GTSNPN and CDR2 SVGIG (reference sequence). The DNA of the CDR3 is TGTGCCTGGGGGGGACAGCCGAATTCAGCCCTCCACTTT. Residues: CAWGGQPNSALHF. The full variable domain, completed using reference TRBV30 and TRBJ1-6, is SQTIHQWPATLVQPVGSPLSLECTVEGTSNPNLYWYRQAAGRGLQLLFYSVGIGQISSEVPQNLSASRPQDRQFILSSKKLLLSDSGFYLCAWGGQPNSALHFGNGTRLTVT.